This TCR beta chain was retrieved from a study of TIL therapy for anti-PD-1-resistant metastatic lung cancer. Study context: Most patients had lung adenocarcinoma.

The CDR3 extends over 18 amino acids. The V segment lost 0 bases and the J segment 5 bases; nucleotides outside the gene matches: 9. Germline V gene sequence: CDR1 LNHNV, CDR2 YYDKDF (reference sequence). The time point is: pre-treatment sample, taken before nivolumab and TIL therapy. The libraries were made with immunoSEQ v3. The table came from immunoSEQ multiplex PCR; TCRdb's copy has only in-frame clones and leaves some out. The sample holds tens of thousands of clones, around 79% seen once. The chain combines TRBV15 with TRBJ2-3, with 12 bases that match TRBD1. The sequenced sample was blood, obtained at baseline. This TCR came from a person between 30 and 79 years old with non-small cell lung cancer. This CDR3 reads CATSRDNGWDRGQDTQYF. Here the CDR3 DNA reads TGTGCCACCAGCAGAGATAATGGTTGGGACAGGGGGCAAGATACGCAGTATTTT.